Listed below are T cell receptor beta chains from one sample, sequenced in a study of STAT3 mutations in large granular lymphocyte leukemia. Clones were sequenced by immunoSEQ multiplex PCR, and TCRdb holds only the in-frame ones, with some missing. The table records around 13,000 clones, 81% of them present only once. The sequenced sample consisted of peripheral blood mononuclear cells. Receptor source: a man aged 60 to 69 with T-cell large granular lymphocyte leukemia. Some clones in this sample may be carry-over from other donors' samples. Each CDR3 is given with its conserved first and last residue.

v_gene: TRBV7-3
len: 13
j_gene: TRBJ1-5
CDR3aa: CASSLFLNQPQHF

v_gene: TRBV5-6
len: 14
j_gene: TRBJ2-1
CDR3aa: CASSLGLAYDEQFF

v_gene: TRBV25-1
len: 15
j_gene: TRBJ1-4
CDR3aa: CASRGTAGGGEKLFF

v_gene: TRBV6-5
len: 15
j_gene: TRBJ2-7
CDR3aa: CASSLTGHTTYEQYF

v_gene: TRBV2
len: 14
j_gene: TRBJ1-5
CDR3aa: CASSDRQGGQPQHF

v_gene: TRBV29-1
len: 15
j_gene: TRBJ1-4
CDR3aa: CSVEGGDESNEKLFF

v_gene: TRBV5-4
len: 10
j_gene: TRBJ2-1
CDR3aa: CASSWAQEFF

v_gene: TRBV27
len: 13
j_gene: TRBJ1-5
CDR3aa: CASSLGSNQPQHF

v_gene: TRBV18
len: 14
j_gene: TRBJ2-7
CDR3aa: CASSPGGAAYEQYF

v_gene: TRBV19
len: 15
j_gene: TRBJ1-4
CDR3aa: CASSRIGATNEKLFF

v_gene: TRBV29-1
len: 16
j_gene: TRBJ1-1
CDR3aa: CSVEGGHGVANTEAFF

v_gene: TRBV5-4
len: 16
j_gene: TRBJ2-3
CDR3aa: CASSLDPSGNGDTQYF

v_gene: TRBV2
len: 14
j_gene: TRBJ2-3
CDR3aa: CASSDNRDTDTQYF

v_gene: TRBV11-2
len: 13
j_gene: TRBJ2-5
CDR3aa: CASSLEIGGTQYF

v_gene: TRBV7-8
len: 14
j_gene: TRBJ1-2
CDR3aa: CASSLERTFYGYTF

v_gene: TRBV28
len: 12
j_gene: TRBJ2-7
CDR3aa: CASMGSSYEQYF

v_gene: TRBV10-3
len: 14
j_gene: TRBJ2-7
CDR3aa: CAISEPGGTYEQYF

v_gene: TRBV7-9
len: 16
j_gene: TRBJ2-7
CDR3aa: CASSLRQGSGGYEQYF

v_gene: TRBV27
len: 12
j_gene: TRBJ2-1
CDR3aa: CASETGNNEQFF

v_gene: TRBV6-1
len: 15
j_gene: TRBJ1-5
CDR3aa: CASRPRVLGNQPQHF

v_gene: TRBV10-3
len: 13
j_gene: TRBJ2-7
CDR3aa: CAVQGQESYEQYF

v_gene: TRBV7-8
len: 14
j_gene: TRBJ1-4
CDR3aa: CASSTEGVMEKLFF

v_gene: TRBV19
len: 12
j_gene: TRBJ1-2
CDR3aa: CASHDRLYGYTF

v_gene: TRBV6-5
len: 12
j_gene: TRBJ1-2
CDR3aa: CASSSDSYGYTF

v_gene: TRBV18
len: 15
j_gene: TRBJ2-5
CDR3aa: CASSPAGDWRETQYF

v_gene: TRBV5-1
len: 16
j_gene: TRBJ2-2
CDR3aa: CASSLSGGSNTGELFF

v_gene: TRBV18
len: 18
j_gene: TRBJ2-5
CDR3aa: CASSSRRGASAIQETQYF

v_gene: TRBV7-9
len: 14
j_gene: TRBJ2-3
CDR3aa: CASSTQSTPDTQYF

v_gene: TRBV6-5
len: 13
j_gene: TRBJ2-5
CDR3aa: CASSFEGEETQYF

v_gene: TRBV27
len: 14
j_gene: TRBJ2-2
CDR3aa: CASSLGGSSGELFF

v_gene: TRBV14
len: 15
j_gene: TRBJ2-7
CDR3aa: CASSQDRGSAYEQYF

v_gene: TRBV7-8
len: 14
j_gene: TRBJ2-1
CDR3aa: CASSLRDRYNEQFF

v_gene: TRBV18
len: 16
j_gene: TRBJ1-6
CDR3aa: CASSPPGPGSNSPLHF

v_gene: TRBV4-3
len: 15
j_gene: TRBJ2-1
CDR3aa: CASSPSPGRYNEQFF

v_gene: TRBV30
len: 15
j_gene: TRBJ1-3
CDR3aa: CALPGRILQGNTIYF

v_gene: TRBV18
len: 15
j_gene: TRBJ1-2
CDR3aa: CASSPQGRAAYGYTF

v_gene: TRBV5-1
len: 16
j_gene: TRBJ1-5
CDR3aa: CASSLGITGGGQPQHF

v_gene: TRBV11-1
len: 15
j_gene: TRBJ2-5
CDR3aa: CASSPVAGGVETQYF

v_gene: TRBV5-1
len: 15
j_gene: TRBJ2-3
CDR3aa: CASSLRGTRTDTQYF

v_gene: TRBV5-1
len: 13
j_gene: TRBJ1-1
CDR3aa: CASSLAGNTEAFF

v_gene: TRBV30
len: 16
j_gene: TRBJ2-7
CDR3aa: CAWRPLAGAGGYEQYF

v_gene: TRBV27
len: 16
j_gene: TRBJ2-7
CDR3aa: CASTRLGTSSSYEQYF

v_gene: TRBV18
len: 14
j_gene: TRBJ1-1
CDR3aa: CASSPLYGNTEAFF

v_gene: TRBV13
len: 17
j_gene: TRBJ2-3
CDR3aa: CASSLGMAAVGTDTQYF

v_gene: TRBV18
len: 15
j_gene: TRBJ2-7
CDR3aa: CASSPPGTPNYEQYF

v_gene: TRBV5-1
len: 12
j_gene: TRBJ2-3
CDR3aa: CASSGGSDTQYF

v_gene: TRBV30
len: 15
j_gene: TRBJ1-1
CDR3aa: CAWNKEGRFGTEAFF

v_gene: TRBV4-3
len: 15
j_gene: TRBJ2-7
CDR3aa: CASSPGMGQGREQYF

v_gene: TRBV11-2
len: 12
j_gene: TRBJ2-1
CDR3aa: CASSTDTRGQFF

v_gene: TRBV5-1
len: 17
j_gene: TRBJ2-1
CDR3aa: CASSLSPSGTGGNEQFF

v_gene: TRBV13
len: 14
j_gene: TRBJ2-3
CDR3aa: CASSFLAGGDTQYF

v_gene: TRBV5-4
len: 14
j_gene: TRBJ2-7
CDR3aa: CASSLLGQDYEQYF

v_gene: TRBV19
len: 14
j_gene: TRBJ2-7
CDR3aa: CASSFLGGTYEQYF

v_gene: TRBV5-1
len: 14
j_gene: TRBJ2-7
CDR3aa: CASSLSGTYYEQYF

v_gene: TRBV6-5
len: 15
j_gene: TRBJ1-5
CDR3aa: CASSPGTGRFQPQHF

v_gene: TRBV6-1
len: 14
j_gene: TRBJ1-2
CDR3aa: CASSSSREYYGYTF

v_gene: TRBV7-3
len: 13
j_gene: TRBJ2-7
CDR3aa: CASSSGPSYEQYF

v_gene: TRBV6-5
len: 14
j_gene: TRBJ2-1
CDR3aa: CASKKGLNVDEQFF